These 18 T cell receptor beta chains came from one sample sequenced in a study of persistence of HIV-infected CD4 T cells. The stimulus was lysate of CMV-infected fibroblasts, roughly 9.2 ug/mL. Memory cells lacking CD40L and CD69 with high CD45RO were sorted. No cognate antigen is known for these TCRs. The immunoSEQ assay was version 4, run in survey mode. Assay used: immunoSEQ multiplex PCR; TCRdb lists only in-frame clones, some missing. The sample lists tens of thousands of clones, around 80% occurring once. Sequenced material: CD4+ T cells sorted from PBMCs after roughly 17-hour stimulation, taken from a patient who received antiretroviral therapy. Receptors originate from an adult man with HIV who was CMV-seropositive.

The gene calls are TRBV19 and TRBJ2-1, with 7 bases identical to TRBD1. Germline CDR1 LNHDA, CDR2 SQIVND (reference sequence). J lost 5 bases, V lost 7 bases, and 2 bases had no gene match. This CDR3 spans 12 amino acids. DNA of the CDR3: TGTGCCAGTAACGACAGGGACAATGAGCAGTTCTTC. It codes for CASNDRDNEQFF. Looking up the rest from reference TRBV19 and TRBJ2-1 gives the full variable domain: DGGITQSPKYLFRKEGQNVTLSCEQNLNHDAMYWYRQDPGQGLRLIYYSQIVNDFQKGDIAEGYSVSREKKESFPLTVTSAQKNPTAFYLCASNDRDNEQFFGPGTRLTVL.

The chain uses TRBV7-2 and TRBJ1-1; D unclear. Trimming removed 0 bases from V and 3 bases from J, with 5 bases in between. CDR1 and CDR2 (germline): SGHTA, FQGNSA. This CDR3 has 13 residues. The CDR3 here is CASSLAAHTEAFF. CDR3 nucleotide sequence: TGTGCCAGCAGCTTAGCTGCGCACACTGAAGCTTTCTTT.

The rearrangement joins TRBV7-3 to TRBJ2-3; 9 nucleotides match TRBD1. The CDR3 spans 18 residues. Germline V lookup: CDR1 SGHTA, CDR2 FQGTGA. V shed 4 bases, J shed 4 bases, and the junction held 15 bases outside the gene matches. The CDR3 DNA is TGTGCCAGCAGCTCAAAGGGACAGGGCTCTAGCTTCTCAGATACGCAGTATTTT. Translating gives CASSSKGQGSSFSDTQYF.

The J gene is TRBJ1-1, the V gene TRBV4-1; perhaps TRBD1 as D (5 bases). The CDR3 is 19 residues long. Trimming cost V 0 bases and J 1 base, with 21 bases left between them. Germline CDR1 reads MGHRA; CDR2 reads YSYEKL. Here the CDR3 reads CASSQDLPLARTTNTEAFF. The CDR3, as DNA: TGCGCCAGCAGCCAAGATCTCCCCTTGGCAAGGACAACGAACACTGAAGCTTTCTTT.

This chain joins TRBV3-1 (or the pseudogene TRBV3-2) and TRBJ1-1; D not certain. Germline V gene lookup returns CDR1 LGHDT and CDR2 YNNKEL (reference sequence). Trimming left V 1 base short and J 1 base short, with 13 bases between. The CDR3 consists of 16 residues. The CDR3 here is CASSQVGSGRNTEAFF. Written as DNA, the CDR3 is TGTGCCAGCAGCCAAGTGGGCAGCGGTAGGAACACTGAAGCTTTCTTT.

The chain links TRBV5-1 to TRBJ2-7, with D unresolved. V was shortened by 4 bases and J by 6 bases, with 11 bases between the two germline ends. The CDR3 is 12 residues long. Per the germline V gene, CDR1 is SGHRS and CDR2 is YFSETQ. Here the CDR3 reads CASSPPGAEQYF. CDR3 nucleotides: TGCGCCAGCAGCCCACCAGGAGCCGAGCAGTACTTC.

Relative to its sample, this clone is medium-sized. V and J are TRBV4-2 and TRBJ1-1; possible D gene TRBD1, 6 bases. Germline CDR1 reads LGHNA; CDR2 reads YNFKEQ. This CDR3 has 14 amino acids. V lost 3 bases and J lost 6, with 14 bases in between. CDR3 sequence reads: CASSQIVQGSEAFF. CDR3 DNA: TGTGCCAGCAGCCAGATTGTACAGGGATCTGAAGCTTTCTTT.

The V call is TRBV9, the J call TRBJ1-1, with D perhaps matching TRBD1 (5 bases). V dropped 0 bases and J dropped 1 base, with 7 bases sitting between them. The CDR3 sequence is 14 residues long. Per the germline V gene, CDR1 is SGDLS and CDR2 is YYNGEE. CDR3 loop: CASSVGQGNTEAFF. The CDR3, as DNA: TGTGCCAGCAGCGTAGGCCAGGGGAACACTGAAGCTTTCTTT.

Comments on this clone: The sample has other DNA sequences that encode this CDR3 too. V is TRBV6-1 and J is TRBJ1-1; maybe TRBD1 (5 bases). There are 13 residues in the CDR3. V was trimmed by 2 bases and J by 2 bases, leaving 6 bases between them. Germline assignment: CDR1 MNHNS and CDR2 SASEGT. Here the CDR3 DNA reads TGTGCCAGCAGTGAAAGGGGTAACACTGAAGCTTTCTTT. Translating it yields CASSERGNTEAFF.

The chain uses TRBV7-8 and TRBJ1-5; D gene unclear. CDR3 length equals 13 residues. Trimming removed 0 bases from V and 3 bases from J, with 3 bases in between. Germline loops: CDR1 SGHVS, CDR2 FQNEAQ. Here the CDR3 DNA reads TGTGCCAGCAGCTTAGCTAACAATCAGCCCCAGCATTTT. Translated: CASSLANNQPQHF.

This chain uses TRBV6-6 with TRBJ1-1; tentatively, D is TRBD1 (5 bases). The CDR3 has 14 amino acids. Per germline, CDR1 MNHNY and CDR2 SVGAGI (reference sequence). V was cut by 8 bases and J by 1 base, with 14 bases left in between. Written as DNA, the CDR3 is TGTGCCAGCGGGAGAATTCAGGGGAACACTGAAGCTTTCTTT. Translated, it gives CASGRIQGNTEAFF.

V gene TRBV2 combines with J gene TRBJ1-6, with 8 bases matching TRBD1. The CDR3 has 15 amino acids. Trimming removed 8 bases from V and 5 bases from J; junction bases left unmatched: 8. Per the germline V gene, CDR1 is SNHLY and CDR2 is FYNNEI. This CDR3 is CASQSRQGHNSPLHF. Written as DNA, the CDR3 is TGTGCCAGCCAGTCGCGACAGGGGCATAATTCACCCCTCCACTTT.

The CDR3 DNA reads as TGTGCCAGCAGCCAATTGTCAGCACCAAACACTGAAGCTTTCTTT. As protein: CASSQLSAPNTEAFF. The chain recombines TRBV3-1 (or the pseudogene TRBV3-2) with TRBJ1-1; D call uncertain. Germline CDR1 LGHDT, CDR2 YNNKEL (reference sequence). Between the trimmed V and J ends, which lost 2 bases and 2 bases, there was a span of 12 bases. The CDR3 extends over 15 amino acids.

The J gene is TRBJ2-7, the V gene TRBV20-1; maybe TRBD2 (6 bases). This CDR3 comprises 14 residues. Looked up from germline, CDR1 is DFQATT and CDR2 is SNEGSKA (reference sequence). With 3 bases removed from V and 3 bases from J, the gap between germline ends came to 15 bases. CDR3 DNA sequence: TGCAGTGCTAGTTCATGGGGGGAGATCTACGAGCAGTACTTC. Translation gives CSASSWGEIYEQYF.

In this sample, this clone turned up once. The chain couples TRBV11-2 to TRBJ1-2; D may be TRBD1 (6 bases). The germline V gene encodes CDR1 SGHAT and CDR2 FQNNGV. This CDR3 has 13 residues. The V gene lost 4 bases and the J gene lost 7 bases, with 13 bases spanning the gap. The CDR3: CASSWVEGVGYTF. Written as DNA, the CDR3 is TGTGCCAGCAGCTGGGTCGAGGGGGTTGGCTACACCTTC.

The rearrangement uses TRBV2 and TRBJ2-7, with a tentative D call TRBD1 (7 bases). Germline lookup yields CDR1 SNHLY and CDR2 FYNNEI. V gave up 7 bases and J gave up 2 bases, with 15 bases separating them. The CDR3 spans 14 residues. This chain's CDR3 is CASTLAGQTYEQYF. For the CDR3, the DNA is TGTGCCAGCACCCTTGCGGGACAGACCTACGAGCAGTACTTC.

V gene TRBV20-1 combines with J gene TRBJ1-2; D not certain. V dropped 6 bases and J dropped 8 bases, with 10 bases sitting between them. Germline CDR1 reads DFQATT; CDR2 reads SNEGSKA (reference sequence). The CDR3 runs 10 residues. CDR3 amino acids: CSANVWGYTF. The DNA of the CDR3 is TGCAGTGCCAACGTTTGGGGCTACACCTTC.

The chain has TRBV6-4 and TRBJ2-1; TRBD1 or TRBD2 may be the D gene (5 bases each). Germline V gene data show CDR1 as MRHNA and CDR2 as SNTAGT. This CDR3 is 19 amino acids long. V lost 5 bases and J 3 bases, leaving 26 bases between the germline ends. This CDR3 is CASSWPGTQIDSDYNEQFF. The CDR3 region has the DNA TGTGCCAGCAGTTGGCCAGGGACCCAGATCGACTCGGACTACAATGAGCAGTTCTTC.